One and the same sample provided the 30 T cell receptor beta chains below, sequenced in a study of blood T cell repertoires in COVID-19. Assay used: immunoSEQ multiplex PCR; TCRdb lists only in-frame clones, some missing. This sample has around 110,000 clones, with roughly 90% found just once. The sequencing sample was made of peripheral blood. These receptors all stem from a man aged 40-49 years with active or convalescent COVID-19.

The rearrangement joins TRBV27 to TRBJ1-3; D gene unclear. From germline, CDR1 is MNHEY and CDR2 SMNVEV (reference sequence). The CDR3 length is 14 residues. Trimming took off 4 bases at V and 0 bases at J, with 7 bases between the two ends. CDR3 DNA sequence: TGTGCCAGCAGTTCGCCCAGCTCTGGAAACACCATATATTTT. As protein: CASSSPSSGNTIYF.

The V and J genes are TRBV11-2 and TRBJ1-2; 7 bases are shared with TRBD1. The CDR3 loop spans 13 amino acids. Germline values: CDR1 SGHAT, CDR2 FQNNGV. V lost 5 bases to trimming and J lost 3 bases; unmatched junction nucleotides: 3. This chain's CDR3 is CASSHDRDYGYTF. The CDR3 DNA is TGTGCCAGCAGCCACGACAGGGACTATGGCTACACCTTC.

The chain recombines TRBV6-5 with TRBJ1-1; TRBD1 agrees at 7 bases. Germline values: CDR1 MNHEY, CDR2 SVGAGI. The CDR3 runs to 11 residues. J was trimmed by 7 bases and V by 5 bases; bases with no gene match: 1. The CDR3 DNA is TGTGCCAGCAGTCGGACAGGTGAAGCTTTCTTT. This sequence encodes CASSRTGEAFF.

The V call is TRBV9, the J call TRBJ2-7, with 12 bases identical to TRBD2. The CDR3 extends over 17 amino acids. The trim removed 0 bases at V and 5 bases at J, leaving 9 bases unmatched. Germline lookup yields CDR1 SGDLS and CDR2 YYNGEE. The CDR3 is CASSVELAGGGWDEQYF. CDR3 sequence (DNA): TGTGCCAGCAGCGTAGAACTAGCGGGAGGAGGATGGGACGAGCAGTACTTC.

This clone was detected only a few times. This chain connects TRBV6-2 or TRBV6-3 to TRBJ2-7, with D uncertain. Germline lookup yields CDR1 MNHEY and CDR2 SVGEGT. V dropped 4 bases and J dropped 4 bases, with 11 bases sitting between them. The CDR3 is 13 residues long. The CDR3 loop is CASSCPTCYEQYF. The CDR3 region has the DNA TGTGCCAGCAGTTGCCCCACATGTTACGAGCAGTACTTC.

The CDR3 DNA reads TGCATCATTGGGGCGGGAACTGAGCAGTTCTTC. Its translation is CIIGAGTEQFF. The rearrangement joins TRBV20-1 to TRBJ2-1, with D possibly matching TRBD2 (6 bases). The CDR3 is 11 amino acids. Per germline, CDR1 DFQATT and CDR2 SNEGSKA (reference sequence).

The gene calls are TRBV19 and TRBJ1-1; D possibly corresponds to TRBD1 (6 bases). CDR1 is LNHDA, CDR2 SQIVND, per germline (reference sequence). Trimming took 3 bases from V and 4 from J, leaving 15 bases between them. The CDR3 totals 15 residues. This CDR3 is CASSILQGSSTEAFF. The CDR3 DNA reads TGTGCCAGTAGTATCTTACAGGGCTCTAGCACTGAAGCTTTCTTT.

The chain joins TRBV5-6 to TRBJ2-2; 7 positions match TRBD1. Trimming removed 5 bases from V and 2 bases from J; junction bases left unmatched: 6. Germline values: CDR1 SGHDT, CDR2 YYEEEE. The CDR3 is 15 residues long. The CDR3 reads CASSSGQLNTGELFF. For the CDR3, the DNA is TGTGCCAGCAGTTCGGGACAGCTTAACACCGGGGAGCTGTTTTTT.

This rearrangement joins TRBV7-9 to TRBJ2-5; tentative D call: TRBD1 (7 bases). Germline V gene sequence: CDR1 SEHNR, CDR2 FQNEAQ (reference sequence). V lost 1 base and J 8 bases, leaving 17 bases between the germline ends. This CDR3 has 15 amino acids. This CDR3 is CASSLGEDRRETQYF. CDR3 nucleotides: TGTGCCAGCAGCTTAGGGGAGGACAGGCGGGAAACCCAGTACTTC. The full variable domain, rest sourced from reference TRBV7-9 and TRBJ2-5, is DTGVSQNPRHKITKRGQNVTFRCDPISEHNRLYWYRQTLGQGPEFLTYFQNEAQLEKSRLLSDRFSAERPKGSFSTLEIQRTEQGDSAMYLCASSLGEDRRETQYFGPGTRLLVL.

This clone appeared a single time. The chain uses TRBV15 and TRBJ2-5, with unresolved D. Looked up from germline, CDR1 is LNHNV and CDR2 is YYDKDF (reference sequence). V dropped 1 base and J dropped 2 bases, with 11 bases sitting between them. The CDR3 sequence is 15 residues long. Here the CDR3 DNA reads TGTGCCACCAGCAGAGGACGACAAACACAAGAGACCCAGTACTTC. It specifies CATSRGRQTQETQYF.

Here the CDR3 reads CASSEGASGSYEQYF. In nucleotides, the CDR3 is TGTGCCAGCAGTGAGGGAGCTAGCGGGAGTTACGAGCAGTACTTC. J is TRBJ2-7 and V is TRBV6-1; 10 bases map to TRBD2. In germline, CDR1 is MNHNS, CDR2 SASEGT. The V segment lost 3 bases and the J segment 4 bases; nucleotides outside the gene matches: 6. This CDR3 region has 15 residues.

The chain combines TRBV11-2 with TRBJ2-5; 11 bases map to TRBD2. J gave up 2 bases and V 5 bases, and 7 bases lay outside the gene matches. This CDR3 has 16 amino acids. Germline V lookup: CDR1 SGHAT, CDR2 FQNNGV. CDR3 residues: CASSRTSGSEQETQYF. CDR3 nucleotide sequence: TGTGCCAGCAGCCGTACTAGCGGGAGTGAACAAGAGACCCAGTACTTC.

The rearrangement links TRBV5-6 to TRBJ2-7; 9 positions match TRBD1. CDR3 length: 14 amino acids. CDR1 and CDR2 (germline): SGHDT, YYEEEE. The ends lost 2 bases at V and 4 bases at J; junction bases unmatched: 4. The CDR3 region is CASSLTGTGYEQYF. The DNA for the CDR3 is TGTGCCAGCAGCTTAACCGGGACAGGGTACGAGCAGTACTTC. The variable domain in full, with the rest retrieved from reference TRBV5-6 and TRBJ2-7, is DAGVTQSPTHLIKTRGQQVTLRCSPKSGHDTVSWYQQALGQGPQFIFQYYEEEERQRGNFPDRFSGHQFPNYSSELNVNALLLGDSALYLCASSLTGTGYEQYFGPGTRLTVT.

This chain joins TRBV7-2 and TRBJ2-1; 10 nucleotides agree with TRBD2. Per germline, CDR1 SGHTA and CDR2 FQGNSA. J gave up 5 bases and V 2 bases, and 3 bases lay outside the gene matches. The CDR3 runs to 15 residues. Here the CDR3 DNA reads TGTGCCAGCAGCTTATCAGCGGGAGGGCACAATGAGCAGTTCTTC. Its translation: CASSLSAGGHNEQFF.

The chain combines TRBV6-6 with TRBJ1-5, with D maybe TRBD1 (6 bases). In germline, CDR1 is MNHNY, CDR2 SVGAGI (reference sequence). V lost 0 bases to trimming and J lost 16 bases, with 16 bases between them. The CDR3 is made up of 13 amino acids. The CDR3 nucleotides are TGTGCCAGCAGTTACTCGGTGGACAGACCACAACATTTT. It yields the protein CASSYSVDRPQHF.

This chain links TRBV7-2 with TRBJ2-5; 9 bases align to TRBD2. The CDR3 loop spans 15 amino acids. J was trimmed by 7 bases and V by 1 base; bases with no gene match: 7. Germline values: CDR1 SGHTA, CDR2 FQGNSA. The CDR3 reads CASSLGLAGYGTQYF. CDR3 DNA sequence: TGTGCCAGCAGCTTAGGGCTAGCGGGATATGGGACCCAGTACTTC.

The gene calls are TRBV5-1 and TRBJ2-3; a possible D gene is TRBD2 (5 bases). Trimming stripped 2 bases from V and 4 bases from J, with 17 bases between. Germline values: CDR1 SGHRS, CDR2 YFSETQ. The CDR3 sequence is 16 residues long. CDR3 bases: TGCGCCAGCAGCTTAATCACTAGATCGGAGGCAGATACGCAGTATTTT. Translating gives CASSLITRSEADTQYF. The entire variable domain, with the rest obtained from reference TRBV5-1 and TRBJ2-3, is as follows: KAGVTQTPRYLIKTRGQQVTLSCSPISGHRSVSWYQQTPGQGLQFLFEYFSETQRNKGNFPGRFSGRQFSNSRSEMNVSTLELGDSALYLCASSLITRSEADTQYFGPGTRLTVL.

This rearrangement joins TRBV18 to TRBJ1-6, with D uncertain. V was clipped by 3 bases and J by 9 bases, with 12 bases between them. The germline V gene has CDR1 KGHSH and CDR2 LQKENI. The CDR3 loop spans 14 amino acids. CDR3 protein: CASSPPQEASPLHF. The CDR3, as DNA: TGTGCCAGCTCACCCCCTCAGGAAGCTTCACCCCTCCACTTT.

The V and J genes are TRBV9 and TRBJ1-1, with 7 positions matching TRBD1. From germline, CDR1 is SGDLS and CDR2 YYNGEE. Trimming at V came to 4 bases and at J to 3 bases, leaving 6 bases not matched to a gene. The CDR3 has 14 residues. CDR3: CASSLRGRDTEAFF. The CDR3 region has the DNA TGTGCCAGCAGCCTAAGGGGGCGCGACACTGAAGCTTTCTTT.

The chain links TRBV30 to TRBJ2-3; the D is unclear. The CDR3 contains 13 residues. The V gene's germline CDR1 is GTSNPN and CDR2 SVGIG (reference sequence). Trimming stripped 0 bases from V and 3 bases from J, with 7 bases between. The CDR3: CAWSVRWTDTQYF. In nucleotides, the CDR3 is TGTGCCTGGAGTGTCAGGTGGACAGATACGCAGTATTTT.

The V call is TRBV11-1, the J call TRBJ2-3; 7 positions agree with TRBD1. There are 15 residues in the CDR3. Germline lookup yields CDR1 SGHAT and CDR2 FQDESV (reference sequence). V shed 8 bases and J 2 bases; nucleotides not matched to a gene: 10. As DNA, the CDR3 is TGTGCCAGCGGACCCGGGACAGCGTTCACAGATACGCAGTATTTT. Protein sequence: CASGPGTAFTDTQYF.

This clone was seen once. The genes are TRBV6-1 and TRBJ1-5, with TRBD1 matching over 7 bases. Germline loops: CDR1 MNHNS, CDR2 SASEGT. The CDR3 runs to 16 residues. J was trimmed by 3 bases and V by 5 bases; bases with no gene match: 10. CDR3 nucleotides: TGTGCCAGCAGTAAAGGGACAGCGGATTCCAATCAGCCCCAGCATTTT. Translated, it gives CASSKGTADSNQPQHF.

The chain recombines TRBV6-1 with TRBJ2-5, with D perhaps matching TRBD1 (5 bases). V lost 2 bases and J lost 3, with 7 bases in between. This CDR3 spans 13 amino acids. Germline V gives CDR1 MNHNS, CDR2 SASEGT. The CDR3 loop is CASSELREETQYF. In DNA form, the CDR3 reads TGTGCCAGCAGTGAACTCAGGGAAGAGACCCAGTACTTC.

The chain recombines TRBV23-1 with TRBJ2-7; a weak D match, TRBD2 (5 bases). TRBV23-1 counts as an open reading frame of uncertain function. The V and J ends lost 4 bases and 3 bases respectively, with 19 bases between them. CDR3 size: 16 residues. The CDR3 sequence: CASSPLSPLGSYEQYF. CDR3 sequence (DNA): TGCGCCAGCAGTCCCCTTTCCCCCCTTGGGAGCTACGAGCAGTACTTC.

The CDR3 protein is CASSPDLWQGETQYF. The CDR3 coding sequence is TGTGCCAGTAGTCCAGACCTTTGGCAGGGGGAGACCCAGTACTTC. The chain recombines TRBV19 with TRBJ2-5, with a possible D match to TRBD1 (6 bases). CDR3 length: 15 residues. Germline CDR1 and CDR2: LNHDA and SQIVND (reference sequence). The V end was cut by 5 bases, the J end by 5 bases, with 18 bases between. The full variable domain, with the rest looked up from reference TRBV19 and TRBJ2-5, is DGGITQSPKYLFRKEGQNVTLSCEQNLNHDAMYWYRQDPGQGLRLIYYSQIVNDFQKGDIAEGYSVSREKKESFPLTVTSAQKNPTAFYLCASSPDLWQGETQYFGPGTRLLVL.

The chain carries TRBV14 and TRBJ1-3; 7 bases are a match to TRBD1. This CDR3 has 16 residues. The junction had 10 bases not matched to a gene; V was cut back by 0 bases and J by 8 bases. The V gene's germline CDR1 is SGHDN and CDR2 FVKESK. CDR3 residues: CASSQEGTVAIHTIYF. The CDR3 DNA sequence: TGTGCCAGCAGCCAAGAAGGGACAGTCGCCATCCACACCATATATTTT.

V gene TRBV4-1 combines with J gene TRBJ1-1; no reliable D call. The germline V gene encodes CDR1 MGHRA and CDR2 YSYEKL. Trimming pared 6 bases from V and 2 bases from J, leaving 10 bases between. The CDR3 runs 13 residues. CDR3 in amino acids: CASSESINTEAFF. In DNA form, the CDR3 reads TGCGCCAGCAGTGAGTCCATCAACACTGAAGCTTTCTTT.

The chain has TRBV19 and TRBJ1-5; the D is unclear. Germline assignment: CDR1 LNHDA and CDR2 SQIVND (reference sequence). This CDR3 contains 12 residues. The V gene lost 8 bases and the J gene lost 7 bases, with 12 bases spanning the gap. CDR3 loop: CASQDRGQPQHF. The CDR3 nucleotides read TGTGCCAGTCAGGACCGCGGGCAGCCCCAGCATTTT.

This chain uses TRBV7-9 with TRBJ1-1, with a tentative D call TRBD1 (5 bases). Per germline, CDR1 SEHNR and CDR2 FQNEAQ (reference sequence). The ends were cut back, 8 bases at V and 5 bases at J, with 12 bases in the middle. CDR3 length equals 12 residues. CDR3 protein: CASGGLDTEAFF. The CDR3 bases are TGTGCCAGCGGGGGGTTGGATACTGAAGCTTTCTTT.

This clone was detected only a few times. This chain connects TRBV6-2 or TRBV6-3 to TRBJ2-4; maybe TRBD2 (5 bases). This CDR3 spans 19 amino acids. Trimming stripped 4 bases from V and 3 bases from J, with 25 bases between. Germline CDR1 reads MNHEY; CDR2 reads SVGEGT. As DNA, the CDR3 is TGTGCCAGCAGTTCCTGGACTTTTACGGGGTCCGAGGTCAAAAACATTCAGTACTTC. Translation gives CASSSWTFTGSEVKNIQYF.